This TCR beta chain was profiled in a study of blood T cell repertoires in COVID-19 (dated by TCRdb to the early 2020s). Context from the whole study: Samples from collaborators originated in the United States, Italy and Spain and spanned both the acute and convalescent phases of COVID-19. The material from the prospective study consisted of cDNA or gDNA derived from T cells, B-cell-depleted T cells, or PBMCs. Deeply sampled blood TCRbeta repertoires from subjects exposed to, actively infected with, or recovered from COVID-19 were included in the dataset. The repertoires were made available in a free public database intended to serve as a resource for research on the immune response to SARS-CoV-2. Samples came from the ongoing ImmuneRACE study (first 160 participants) plus 1,254 subjects from 6 global collaborators. Sample metadata almost always included a de-identified subject ID, COVID-19 status, age in years and sex. Where HLA class I and class II types were available, the types were taken from metadata supplied by the sample provider, not from assay-based typing. Study-level results and caveats: The quantity of clinical and demographic metadata differed by source and by participant and was supplied without curation.

In the prospective study, participants were roughly 18 to 89 years old, resided in 24 geographic areas of the United States, and were enrolled through a virtual design. In the prospective study, cohorts were assigned on the basis of participant-reported clinical history obtained from a screening survey and a study questionnaire. Recovered participants in ImmuneRACE Cohort 3 were defined as having two consecutive negative NP/OP PCR tests, clearance from a healthcare professional, or resolution of symptoms. In the prospective study, mobile phlebotomists collected whole blood, serum and a nasopharyngeal or oropharyngeal swab from each participant. Additional blood draws and questionnaires over an approximately two-month period could optionally be provided by prospective study participants. Before DNA extraction, prospective study blood samples were shipped either frozen or at room temperature. TCRbeta CDR3 regions were amplified from genomic DNA using the immunoSEQ Assay, a bias-controlled multiplex PCR. In the paper's pipeline: Within the assay, amplification of reference gene primers was used to estimate how many nucleated cells each sample contained. To quantify the absolute abundance of each unique TCRbeta CDR3 rearrangement, sequence reads were collapsed and filtered. For each sample, productive Simpson clonality was calculated as the square root of Simpson's diversity index across productive rearrangements. TCRdb obtained this table from immuneACCESS and retained in-frame rearrangements with V and J assigned. These tables miss some clones; where compared with another copy, unresolved V genes account for less than half of the shortfall, and the remainder is unexplained. Clonal size and the V and J genes are those of that table, whereas D and trimming came from the DNA. The sample table records 250,000 to 400,000 clones; 90% of these occur just once. Around 2.6% of the sample is taken by the ten largest.

CDR1 and CDR2 are drawn from the germline V gene (reference sequence): LGHDT, YNNKEL. Taken from cysteine to phenylalanine, the CDR3 has 14 residues. Only the CDR3 DNA stays, 42 bases, in frame from base 1. The germline V end is reduced by 4 bases and the J end by 3 bases; junction bases left unmatched: 3. As to this clone: Its antigen remains undetermined. No much larger clone is present one base from it, and per-base qualities are unavailable.

This TCR was recovered from a man aged 60 to 75 who had recovered from COVID-19. Sequencing input: PBMCs or T cells enriched from blood (not recorded which). The chain is assembled from TRBV3-1 (or the pseudogene TRBV3-2) and TRBJ2-3; TRBD2 matches 8 bases in the middle. The CDR3 protein: CASSPTSGTDTQYF. Read as DNA, the sequence is TGTGCCAGCAGCCCAACTAGCGGAACAGATACGCAGTATTTT.